Listed below are T cell receptor beta chains from one sample, sequenced in a study of blood T cell repertoires in COVID-19. TCRdb's table, derived via immunoSEQ multiplex PCR, lists solely in-frame clones and lacks some. The table includes just over 95,000 clones, over 70% detected once. The source material was peripheral blood. The receptors were gathered from a man in his 60s with acute or convalescent COVID-19. Each CDR3 is given with its conserved first and last residue. D genes are given only for firm matches. For some rows the clone size is stated as once, few or many, or as a class when expanded; others skip it.

d_call: -; j_call: TRBJ1-1; clone_size: -; cdr3_length: 14; v_call: TRBV11-2; cdr3_aa: CASRAGQLNTEAFF; cdr3_nt: TGTGCCAGCAGGGCAGGACAGTTGAACACTGAAGCTTTCTTT
d_call: -; j_call: TRBJ1-4; clone_size: once; cdr3_length: 16; v_call: TRBV7-8; cdr3_aa: CASSLTRLVVNEKLFF; cdr3_nt: TGTGCCAGCAGCTTAACCCGACTTGTAGTAAACGAAAAACTGTTTTTT
d_call: TRBD2; j_call: TRBJ2-1; clone_size: once; cdr3_length: 15; v_call: TRBV11-2; cdr3_aa: CASSRTGTSPNEQFF; cdr3_nt: TGTGCCAGCAGCCGAACCGGGACTAGTCCCAATGAGCAGTTCTTC
d_call: TRBD2; j_call: TRBJ2-3; clone_size: few; cdr3_length: 17; v_call: TRBV7-9; cdr3_aa: CASSLGLAGADTDTQYF; cdr3_nt: TGTGCCAGCAGCTTAGGGTTAGCGGGGGCTGACACAGATACGCAGTATTTT
d_call: TRBD2; j_call: TRBJ2-3; clone_size: -; cdr3_length: 17; v_call: TRBV2; cdr3_aa: CASSTLGLAGGLDTQYF; cdr3_nt: TGTGCCAGCAGTACCCTCGGACTAGCGGGGGGCCTAGATACGCAGTATTTT
d_call: TRBD1; j_call: TRBJ1-2; clone_size: -; cdr3_length: 15; v_call: TRBV25-1; cdr3_aa: CASSERSRTGNGYTF; cdr3_nt: TGTGCCAGCAGTGAACGCAGTCGGACAGGGAATGGCTACACCTTC
d_call: TRBD1; j_call: TRBJ1-4; clone_size: -; cdr3_length: 15; v_call: TRBV7-2; cdr3_aa: CASSTSGTGPEKLFF; cdr3_nt: TGTGCCAGCAGCACGTCCGGGACAGGGCCTGAAAAACTGTTTTTT
d_call: -; j_call: TRBJ1-5; clone_size: -; cdr3_length: 12; v_call: TRBV7-6; cdr3_aa: CASSSGDQPQHF; cdr3_nt: TGTGCCAGCAGCTCGGGGGATCAGCCCCAGCATTTT
d_call: -; j_call: TRBJ2-5; clone_size: -; cdr3_length: 15; v_call: TRBV7-9; cdr3_aa: CASSFGASRQETQYF; cdr3_nt: TGTGCCAGCAGCTTCGGTGCGTCGCGGCAAGAGACCCAGTACTTC
d_call: -; j_call: TRBJ1-2; clone_size: -; cdr3_length: 13; v_call: TRBV19; cdr3_aa: CASSIRGRGGYTF; cdr3_nt: TGTGCCAGTAGTATACGGGGCAGGGGAGGCTACACCTTC
d_call: TRBD1; j_call: TRBJ2-1; clone_size: -; cdr3_length: 14; v_call: TRBV18; cdr3_aa: CASSPRTGDNEQFF; cdr3_nt: TGTGCCAGCTCACCACGAACAGGGGACAATGAGCAGTTCTTC
d_call: TRBD1; j_call: TRBJ2-3; clone_size: once; cdr3_length: 13; v_call: TRBV27; cdr3_aa: CASSFQGAHTQYF; cdr3_nt: TGTGCCAGCAGTTTTCAGGGGGCCCATACGCAGTATTTT
d_call: TRBD1; j_call: TRBJ2-7; clone_size: -; cdr3_length: 13; v_call: TRBV5-6; cdr3_aa: CASSLQGQDEQYF; cdr3_nt: TGTGCCAGCAGCTTGCAGGGACAGGACGAGCAGTACTTC
d_call: -; j_call: TRBJ1-6; clone_size: -; cdr3_length: 14; v_call: TRBV10-3; cdr3_aa: CAISRDVYNSPLHF; cdr3_nt: TGTGCCATCAGCCGGGATGTCTATAATTCACCCCTCCACTTT
d_call: -; j_call: TRBJ2-2; clone_size: -; cdr3_length: 14; v_call: TRBV11-3; cdr3_aa: CASSLAQNTGELFF; cdr3_nt: TGTGCCAGCAGCTTAGCCCAGAACACCGGGGAGCTGTTTTTT
d_call: TRBD2; j_call: TRBJ2-1; clone_size: -; cdr3_length: 15; v_call: TRBV19; cdr3_aa: CASSSLAGGTHEQFF; cdr3_nt: TGTGCCAGTAGTTCCTTAGCGGGGGGCACCCATGAGCAGTTCTTC
d_call: -; j_call: TRBJ1-5; clone_size: once; cdr3_length: 14; v_call: TRBV2; cdr3_aa: CASSIRTANQPQHF; cdr3_nt: TGTGCCAGCAGTATTCGGACAGCAAATCAGCCCCAGCATTTT
d_call: -; j_call: TRBJ2-3; clone_size: -; cdr3_length: 16; v_call: TRBV30; cdr3_aa: CACSLFTASSTDTQYF; cdr3_nt: TGTGCCTGCTCACTTTTCACAGCCTCTAGCACAGATACGCAGTATTTT
d_call: TRBD2; j_call: TRBJ2-3; clone_size: -; cdr3_length: 16; v_call: TRBV20-1; cdr3_aa: CSASPGTSGGSDTQYF; cdr3_nt: TGCAGTGCTAGTCCCGGGACTAGCGGTGGGTCGGATACGCAGTATTTT
d_call: -; j_call: TRBJ2-2; clone_size: -; cdr3_length: 17; v_call: TRBV27; cdr3_aa: CASSFGQGGGLAGELFF; cdr3_nt: TGTGCCAGCAGTTTTGGTCAGGGAGGGGGTTTAGCCGGGGAGCTGTTTTTT
d_call: -; j_call: TRBJ1-4; clone_size: once; cdr3_length: 14; v_call: TRBV5-1; cdr3_aa: CASSLDSRNEKLFF; cdr3_nt: TGCGCCAGCAGCCTGGACAGTCGTAATGAAAAACTGTTTTTT
d_call: -; j_call: TRBJ1-2; clone_size: once; cdr3_length: 13; v_call: TRBV5-6; cdr3_aa: CASSPTGFYGYTF; cdr3_nt: TGTGCCAGCAGCCCTACAGGGTTCTATGGCTACACCTTC
d_call: -; j_call: TRBJ1-5; clone_size: -; cdr3_length: 13; v_call: TRBV6-5; cdr3_aa: CASSIDGYQPQHF; cdr3_nt: TGTGCCAGCAGTATCGACGGGTATCAGCCCCAGCATTTT
d_call: -; j_call: TRBJ1-2; clone_size: -; cdr3_length: 13; v_call: TRBV30; cdr3_aa: CAWNAGANYGYTF; cdr3_nt: TGTGCCTGGAATGCTGGAGCTAACTATGGCTACACCTTC
d_call: -; j_call: TRBJ1-3; clone_size: -; cdr3_length: 16; v_call: TRBV7-9; cdr3_aa: CASSLAQGRSGNTIYF; cdr3_nt: TGTGCCAGCAGCTTAGCTCAGGGGCGGAGTGGAAACACCATATATTTT